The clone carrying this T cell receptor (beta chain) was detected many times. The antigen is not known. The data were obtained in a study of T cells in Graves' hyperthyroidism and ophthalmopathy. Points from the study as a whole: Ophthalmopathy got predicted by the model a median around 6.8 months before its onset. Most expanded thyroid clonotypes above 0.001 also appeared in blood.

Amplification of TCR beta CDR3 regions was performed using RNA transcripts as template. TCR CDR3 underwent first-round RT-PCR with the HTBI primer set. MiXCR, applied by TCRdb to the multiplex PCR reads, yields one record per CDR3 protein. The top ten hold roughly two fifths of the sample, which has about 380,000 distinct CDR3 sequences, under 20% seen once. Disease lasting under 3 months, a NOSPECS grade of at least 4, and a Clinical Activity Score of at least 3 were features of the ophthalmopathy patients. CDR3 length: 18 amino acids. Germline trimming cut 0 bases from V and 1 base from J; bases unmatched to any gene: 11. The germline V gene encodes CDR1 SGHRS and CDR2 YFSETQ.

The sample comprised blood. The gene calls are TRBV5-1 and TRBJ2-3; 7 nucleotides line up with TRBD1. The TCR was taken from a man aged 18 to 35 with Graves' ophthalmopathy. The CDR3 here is CASSLGPGQSLGTDTQYF. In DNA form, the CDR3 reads TGCGCCAGCAGCTTGGGGCCGGGACAGTCTTTAGGCACAGATACGCAGTATTTT.